This passage covers 8 T cell receptor beta chains from one sample sequenced in a study of CD8+ T cells in alopecia areata. Extraction of RNA preceded its reverse transcription into cDNA, which served as the sequencing template. Clones were sequenced by immunoSEQ multiplex PCR, and TCRdb holds only the in-frame ones, with some missing. The sample has 150,000 to 200,000 clones, around 55% seen once. Sequencing was carried out using CD4+ T cells sorted from blood. All receptors come from a human donor in good health.

The rearrangement links TRBV29-1 to TRBJ2-1; 14 positions agree with TRBD2. CDR3 length equals 13 residues. Germline trimming cut 7 bases from V and 7 bases from J; bases unmatched to any gene: 3. Germline CDR1 reads SQVTM; CDR2 reads ANQGSEA. CDR3 DNA sequence: TGCAGCGGGACTAGCGGGAGGCAAAATGAGCAGTTCTTC. It yields the protein CSGTSGRQNEQFF.

V and J are TRBV28 and TRBJ2-1, with 7 bases aligning to TRBD1. The CDR3 has 14 residues. Trimming removed 2 bases from V and 4 bases from J; junction bases left unmatched: 2. The germline V gene encodes CDR1 MDHEN and CDR2 SYDVKM. The DNA for the CDR3 is TGTGCCAGCAGTTTAGGGACAGTATACAATGAGCAGTTCTTC. Protein: CASSLGTVYNEQFF.

This chain joins TRBV6-5 and TRBJ2-3; D may be TRBD2 (5 bases). V dropped 4 bases and J dropped 4 bases, with 12 bases sitting between them. CDR3 length: 14 residues. Germline values: CDR1 MNHEY, CDR2 SVGAGI. CDR3 sequence: CASSFRGSADTQYF. The CDR3 DNA reads as TGTGCCAGCAGTTTCCGAGGGTCGGCAGATACGCAGTATTTT.

The chain's CDR3 is CSGGAGGSEQYF. The CDR3 nucleotides are TGCAGCGGGGGCGCGGGGGGAAGCGAGCAGTACTTC. This chain connects TRBV29-1 to TRBJ2-7; TRBD2 agrees at 8 bases. Germline assignment: CDR1 SQVTM and CDR2 ANQGSEA. The CDR3 has 12 residues. Trimming at V came to 7 bases and at J to 6 bases, leaving 8 bases not matched to a gene.

The rearrangement joins TRBV6-5 to TRBJ2-5; TRBD2 is a possible D gene (6 bases). The V end was cut by 5 bases, the J end by 7 bases, with 20 bases between. CDR1 and CDR2 from the germline V gene are MNHEY and SVGAGI. This CDR3 contains 15 residues. The CDR3 is CASSQDRRESGTQYF. The CDR3 bases are TGTGCCAGCAGTCAAGATAGACGGGAGTCGGGGACCCAGTACTTC.

This clone turned up a few times. The V call is TRBV5-1, the J call TRBJ2-3; 7 positions agree with TRBD1. Germline V gene sequence: CDR1 SGHRS, CDR2 YFSETQ. J lost 6 bases, V lost 4 bases, and 8 bases had no gene match. This CDR3 region has 14 residues. The CDR3 loop reads CASSKQGRSDTQYF. CDR3 sequence (DNA): TGCGCCAGCAGCAAACAGGGGAGAAGTGATACGCAGTATTTT.

The genes are TRBV5-5 and TRBJ1-5; D is unresolved. The CDR3 contains 15 residues. Trimming removed 2 bases at V and 3 bases at J, with 12 bases between. CDR1 and CDR2 (germline): SGHKS, YYEKEE (reference sequence). The DNA for the CDR3 is TGTGCCAGCAGCTTCGGCACAATCTCCAATCAGCCCCAGCATTTT. Translated, it gives CASSFGTISNQPQHF.

This clone was seen more than once but under ten times. The chain combines TRBV2 with TRBJ1-1; unclear D gene. CDR1 and CDR2 (germline): SNHLY, FYNNEI. The CDR3 sequence is 15 residues long. With 4 bases removed from V and 2 bases from J, the gap between germline ends came to 14 bases. The CDR3 DNA sequence: TGTGCCAGCAGTGTTAGGACCCAACTTAACACTGAAGCTTTCTTT. Its protein is CASSVRTQLNTEAFF.